The sequence of this T cell receptor (beta chain) was determined in a study of blood T cell repertoires in COVID-19. Study at large: Acute and convalescent COVID-19 specimens originated in the United States, Italy and Spain. The analysed material was cDNA or gDNA that came from T cells, B-cell-depleted T cells, or PBMCs.

Methods used by the authors: For nucleated cells, counts were estimated from reference gene primer amplification. The assay was immunoSEQ multiplex PCR, and TCRdb's table has in-frame clones only and misses some. V and J calls and clone size are copied from that table; D and trimming were computed from the DNA. The sample has 200,000 or so clones, 60% to 85% seen once. The clonotype comes from a woman between 65 and 79 years old with acute or convalescent COVID-19. Material: peripheral blood.

DNA for the CDR3: TGTGCCAGCAGCCCTGGACAGGGGAACCCCGGGGAAGAGACCCAGTACTTC. Translating gives CASSPGQGNPGEETQYF. The chain combines TRBV27 with TRBJ2-5, with 9 bases matching TRBD1. Germline V gene lookup returns CDR1 MNHEY and CDR2 SMNVEV (reference sequence). This CDR3 contains 17 residues. V lost 6 bases to trimming and J lost 3 bases; unmatched junction nucleotides: 14.